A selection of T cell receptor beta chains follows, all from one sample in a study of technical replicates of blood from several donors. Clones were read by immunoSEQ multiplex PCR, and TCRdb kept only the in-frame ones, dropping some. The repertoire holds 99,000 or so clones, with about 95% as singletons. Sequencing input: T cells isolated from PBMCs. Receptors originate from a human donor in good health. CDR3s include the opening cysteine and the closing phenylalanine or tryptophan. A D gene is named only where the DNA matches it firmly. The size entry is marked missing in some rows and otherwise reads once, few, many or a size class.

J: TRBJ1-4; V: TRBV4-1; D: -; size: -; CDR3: CASSQDTIRSNEKLFF; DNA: TGCGCCAGCAGCCAAGACACAATTCGTTCTAATGAAAAACTGTTTTTT
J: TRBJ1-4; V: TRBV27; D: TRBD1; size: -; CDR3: CASSRQGTYNEKLFF; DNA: TGTGCCAGCTCAAGACAGGGAACTTATAATGAAAAACTGTTTTTT
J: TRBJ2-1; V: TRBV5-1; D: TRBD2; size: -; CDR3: CASSDLAGRGNEQFF; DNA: TGCGCCAGCAGCGATTTAGCGGGACGGGGCAATGAGCAGTTCTTC
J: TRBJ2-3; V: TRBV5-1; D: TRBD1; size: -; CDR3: CASSLQGPGKSDTQYF; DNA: TGCGCCAGCAGCTTACAGGGGCCGGGAAAATCAGATACGCAGTATTTT
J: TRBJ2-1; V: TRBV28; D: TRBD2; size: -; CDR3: CASSLGPGTSGRNEQFF; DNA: TGTGCCAGCAGTTTAGGACCCGGGACTAGCGGGAGGAATGAGCAGTTCTTC
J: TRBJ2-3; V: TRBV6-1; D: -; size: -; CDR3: CASSGYSGFTDTQYF; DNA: TGTGCCAGCAGTGGATATAGCGGATTCACAGATACGCAGTATTTT
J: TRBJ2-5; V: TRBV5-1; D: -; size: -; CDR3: CASSLNEETQYF; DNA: TGCGCCAGCAGCTTGAACGAGGAGACCCAGTACTTC
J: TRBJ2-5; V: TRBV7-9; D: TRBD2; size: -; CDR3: CASSWPLAGAFQETQYF; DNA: TGTGCCAGCAGCTGGCCTTTGGCGGGAGCGTTCCAAGAGACCCAGTACTTC
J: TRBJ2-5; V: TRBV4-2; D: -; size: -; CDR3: CASSQGQGIQTQYF; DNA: TGTGCCAGCAGCCAAGGCCAGGGGATACAGACCCAGTACTTC
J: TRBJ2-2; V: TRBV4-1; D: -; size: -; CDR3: CASSQDWGDIISNTGELFF; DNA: TGCGCCAGCAGCCAAGATTGGGGGGATATAATTTCGAACACCGGGGAGCTGTTTTTT
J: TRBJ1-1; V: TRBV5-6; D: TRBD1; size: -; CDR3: CASSQQGRNTEAFF; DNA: TGTGCCAGCAGCCAACAGGGGAGAAACACTGAAGCTTTCTTT
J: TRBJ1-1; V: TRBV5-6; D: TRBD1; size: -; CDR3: CASSLFGGGTGNTEAFF; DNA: TGTGCCAGCAGCTTGTTTGGAGGGGGCACCGGGAACACTGAAGCTTTCTTT
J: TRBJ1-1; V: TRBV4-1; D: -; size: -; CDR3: CASSQGLGTEAFF; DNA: TGCGCCAGCAGCCAAGGCCTCGGCACTGAAGCTTTCTTT
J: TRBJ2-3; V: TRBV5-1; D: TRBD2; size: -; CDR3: CASSLMSPSGRGTDTQYF; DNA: TGCGCCAGCAGCCTAATGTCACCGAGCGGGAGAGGAACAGATACGCAGTATTTT
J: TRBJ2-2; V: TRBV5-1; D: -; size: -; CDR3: CASSQGLNTGELFF; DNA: TGCGCCAGCTCCCAGGGTCTGAACACCGGGGAGCTGTTTTTT
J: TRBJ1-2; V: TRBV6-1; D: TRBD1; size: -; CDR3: CASSEIGGLNYGYTF; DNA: TGTGCCAGCAGTGAAATAGGGGGCCTTAACTATGGCTACACCTTC
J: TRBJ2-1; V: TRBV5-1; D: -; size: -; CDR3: CASSPQYEEGEQFF; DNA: TGCGCCAGCAGCCCCCAGTACGAAGAGGGTGAGCAGTTCTTC
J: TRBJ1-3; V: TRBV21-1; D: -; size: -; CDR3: CASTDKRQGNTIYF; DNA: TGTGCCAGCACCGATAAACGACAAGGAAACACCATATATTTT
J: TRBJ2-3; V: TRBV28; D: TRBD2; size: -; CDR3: CASSPFGGSGSEDTQYF; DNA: TGTGCCAGCAGTCCCTTTGGCGGTAGCGGGAGTGAAGATACGCAGTATTTT
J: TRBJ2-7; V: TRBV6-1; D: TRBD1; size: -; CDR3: CASITGTGAYEQYF; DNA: TGTGCCAGCATCACCGGGACAGGGGCCTACGAGCAGTACTTC
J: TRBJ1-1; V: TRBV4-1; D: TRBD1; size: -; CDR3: CASSPLPGQSPNTEAFF; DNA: TGCGCCAGCAGTCCGCTCCCGGGACAGAGTCCGAACACTGAAGCTTTCTTT
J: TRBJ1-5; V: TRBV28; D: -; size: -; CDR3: CASKQGGSNQPQHF; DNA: TGTGCCAGCAAGCAGGGAGGGAGCAATCAGCCCCAGCATTTT
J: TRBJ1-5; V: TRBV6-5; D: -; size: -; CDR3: CASSYPRGQPQHF; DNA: TGTGCCAGCAGTTACCCCCGAGGCCAGCCCCAGCATTTT
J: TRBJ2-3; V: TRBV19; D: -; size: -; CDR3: CASSISGDTQYF; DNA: TGTGCCAGTAGTATCTCAGGAGATACGCAGTATTTT
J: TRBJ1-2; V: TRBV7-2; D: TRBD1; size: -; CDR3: CASSLLQGANYGYTF; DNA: TGTGCCAGCAGCTTATTACAGGGGGCTAACTATGGCTACACCTTC
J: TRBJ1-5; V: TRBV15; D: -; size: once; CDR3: CATSLRDFQPQHF; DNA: TGTGCCACCAGCCTCAGGGACTTTCAGCCCCAGCATTTT
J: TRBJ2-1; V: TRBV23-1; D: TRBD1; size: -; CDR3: CASSVGTAIGNEQFF; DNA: TGCGCCAGCAGTGTCGGGACAGCAATTGGCAATGAGCAGTTCTTC
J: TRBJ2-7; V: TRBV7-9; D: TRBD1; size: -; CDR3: CASSYGTGTYEQYF; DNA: TGTGCCAGCAGCTACGGGACAGGGACCTACGAGCAGTACTTC
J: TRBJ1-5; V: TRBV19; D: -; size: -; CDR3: CASSPPAQGSQPQHF; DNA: TGTGCCAGTAGTCCCCCGGCACAGGGCAGTCAGCCCCAGCATTTT
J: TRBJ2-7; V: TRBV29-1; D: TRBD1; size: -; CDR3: CSVEGTGNEQYF; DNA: TGCAGCGTTGAGGGGACAGGGAACGAGCAGTACTTC
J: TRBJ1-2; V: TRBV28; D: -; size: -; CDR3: CASSTTTGIPDYGYTF; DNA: TGTGCCAGCAGTACGACAACAGGGATCCCAGACTATGGCTACACCTTC
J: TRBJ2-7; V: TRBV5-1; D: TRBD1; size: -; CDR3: CASSWTGVPDEQYF; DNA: TGCGCCAGCAGCTGGACAGGGGTTCCAGACGAGCAGTACTTC
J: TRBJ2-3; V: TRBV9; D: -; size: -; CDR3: CASSVVASTDTQYF; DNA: TGTGCCAGCAGCGTAGTAGCGAGCACAGATACGCAGTATTTT
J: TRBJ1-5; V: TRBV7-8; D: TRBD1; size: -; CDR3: CASSLRDRPPGGNQPQHF; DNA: TGTGCCAGCAGCCTACGGGACAGGCCACCGGGGGGCAATCAGCCCCAGCATTTT
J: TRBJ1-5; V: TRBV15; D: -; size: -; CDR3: CATSRLSNQPQHF; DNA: TGTGCCACCAGCCGTCTGAGCAATCAGCCCCAGCATTTT
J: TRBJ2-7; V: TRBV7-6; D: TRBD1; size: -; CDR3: CASSSRTGRIDEQYF; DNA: TGTGCCAGCAGCTCGAGGACAGGGAGAATTGACGAGCAGTACTTC
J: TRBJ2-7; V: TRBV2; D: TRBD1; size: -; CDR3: CASGRPTGGVLYEQYF; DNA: TGTGCCAGCGGTAGGCCAACAGGGGGCGTTTTGTACGAGCAGTACTTC
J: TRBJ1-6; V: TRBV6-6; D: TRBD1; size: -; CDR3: CASSTLTGGDSPLHF; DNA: TGTGCCAGCAGTACGCTGACAGGGGGGGATTCACCCCTCCACTTT
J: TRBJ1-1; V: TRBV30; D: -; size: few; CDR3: CAWNPDSPEAFF; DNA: TGTGCCTGGAACCCGGACAGCCCTGAAGCTTTCTTT
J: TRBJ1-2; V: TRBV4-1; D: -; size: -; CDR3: CASSQDLERGGDPNGYTF; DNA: TGCGCCAGCAGCCAAGACCTTGAACGGGGGGGGGACCCTAATGGCTACACCTTC
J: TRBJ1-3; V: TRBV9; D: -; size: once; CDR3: CASQGQGTNSGNTIYF; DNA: TGTGCCAGCCAGGGGCAGGGGACAAACTCTGGAAACACCATATATTTT
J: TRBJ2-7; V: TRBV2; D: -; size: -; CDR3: CASSDLDGNYEQYF; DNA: TGTGCCAGCAGTGACTTGGACGGGAACTACGAGCAGTACTTC
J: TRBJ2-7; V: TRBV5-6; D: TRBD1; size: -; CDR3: CASSVLQGASEQYF; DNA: TGTGCCAGCAGCGTACTACAGGGGGCGAGCGAGCAGTACTTC
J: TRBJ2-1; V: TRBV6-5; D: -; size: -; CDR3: CASSYSARGNEQFF; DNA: TGTGCCAGCAGTTACTCGGCCAGGGGCAATGAGCAGTTCTTC
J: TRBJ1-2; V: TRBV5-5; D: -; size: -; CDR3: CASSLEGHSNYGYTF; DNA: TGTGCCAGCAGCTTGGAGGGACACAGTAACTATGGCTACACCTTC
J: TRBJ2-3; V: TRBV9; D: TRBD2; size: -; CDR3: CASSVAVGLAGGRTDTQYF; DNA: TGTGCCAGCAGCGTGGCCGTCGGACTAGCGGGGGGGCGCACAGATACGCAGTATTTT
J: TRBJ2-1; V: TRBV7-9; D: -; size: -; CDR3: CASSLPGTYNEQFF; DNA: TGTGCCAGCAGCTTGCCGGGTACCTACAATGAGCAGTTCTTC
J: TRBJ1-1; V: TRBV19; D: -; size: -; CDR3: CASRKNQGTEAFF; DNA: TGTGCCAGTAGGAAAAACCAGGGAACTGAAGCTTTCTTT
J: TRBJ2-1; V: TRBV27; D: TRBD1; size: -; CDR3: CASSYWDSGEQFF; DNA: TGTGCCAGCAGTTACTGGGACAGCGGTGAGCAGTTCTTC
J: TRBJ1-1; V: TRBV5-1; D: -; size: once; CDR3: CASSLGVEGGTEAFF; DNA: TGCGCCAGCAGTTTGGGTGTGGAGGGAGGGACTGAAGCTTTCTTT
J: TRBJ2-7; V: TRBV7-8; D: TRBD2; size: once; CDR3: CASSSSGTSSYEQYF; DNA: TGTGCCAGCAGCTCATCCGGGACTAGCTCCTACGAGCAGTACTTC
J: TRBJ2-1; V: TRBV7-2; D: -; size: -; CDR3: CASSPGSYNEQFF; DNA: TGTGCCAGCAGCCCAGGATCCTACAATGAGCAGTTCTTC
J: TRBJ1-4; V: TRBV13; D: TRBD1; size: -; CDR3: CASSLGSGTGTFRSQKLFF; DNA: TGTGCCAGCAGCTTAGGCTCCGGGACAGGAACGTTTAGGTCTCAAAAACTGTTTTTT